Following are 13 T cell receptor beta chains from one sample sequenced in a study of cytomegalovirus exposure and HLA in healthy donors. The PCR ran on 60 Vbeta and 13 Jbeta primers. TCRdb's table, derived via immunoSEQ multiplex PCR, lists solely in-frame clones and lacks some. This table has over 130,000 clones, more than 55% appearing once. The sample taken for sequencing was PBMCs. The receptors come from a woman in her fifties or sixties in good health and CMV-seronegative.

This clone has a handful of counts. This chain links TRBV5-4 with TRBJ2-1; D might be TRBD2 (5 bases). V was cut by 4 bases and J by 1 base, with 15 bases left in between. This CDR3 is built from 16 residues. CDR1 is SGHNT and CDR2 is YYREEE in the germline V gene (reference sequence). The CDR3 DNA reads TGTGCCAGCAGCCCGGGTGGGTCGGGATCCTACAATGAGCAGTTCTTC. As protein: CASSPGGSGSYNEQFF.

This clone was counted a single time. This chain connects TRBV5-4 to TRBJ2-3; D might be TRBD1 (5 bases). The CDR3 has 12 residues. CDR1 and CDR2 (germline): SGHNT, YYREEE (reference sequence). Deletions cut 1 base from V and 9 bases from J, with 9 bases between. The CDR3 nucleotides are TGTGCCAGCAGCTTGCAGGGCAGGACGCAGTATTTT. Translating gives CASSLQGRTQYF. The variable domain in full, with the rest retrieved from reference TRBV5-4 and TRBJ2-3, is ETGVTQSPTHLIKTRGQQVTLRCSSQSGHNTVSWYQQALGQGPQFIFQYYREEENGRGNFPPRFSGLQFPNYSSELNVNALELDDSALYLCASSLQGRTQYFGPGTRLTVL.

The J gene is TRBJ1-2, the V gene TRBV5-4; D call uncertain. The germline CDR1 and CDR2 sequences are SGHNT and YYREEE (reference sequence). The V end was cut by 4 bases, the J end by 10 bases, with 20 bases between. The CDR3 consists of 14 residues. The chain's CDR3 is CASSVAPTMGYYTF. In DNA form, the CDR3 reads TGTGCCAGCAGCGTTGCACCAACAATGGGCTACTACACCTTC.

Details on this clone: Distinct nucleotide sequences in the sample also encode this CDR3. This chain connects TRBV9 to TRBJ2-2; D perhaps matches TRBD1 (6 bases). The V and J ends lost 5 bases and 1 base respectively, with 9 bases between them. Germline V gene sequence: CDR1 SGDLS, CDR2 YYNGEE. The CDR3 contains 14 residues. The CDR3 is CASRRTENTGELFF. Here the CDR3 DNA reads TGTGCCAGCAGAAGGACAGAGAACACCGGGGAGCTGTTTTTT.

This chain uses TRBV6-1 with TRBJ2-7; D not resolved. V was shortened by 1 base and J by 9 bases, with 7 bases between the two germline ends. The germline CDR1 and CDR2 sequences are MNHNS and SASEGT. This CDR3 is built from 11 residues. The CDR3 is CASSEGQVQYF. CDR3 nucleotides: TGTGCCAGCAGTGAAGGCCAGGTGCAGTACTTC.

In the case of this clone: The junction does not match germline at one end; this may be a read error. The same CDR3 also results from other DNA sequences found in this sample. The CDR3 loop reads CASSRGGRNTEAFF. The DNA for the CDR3 is TGTGCCAGCAGCAGGGGGGGAAGGAACACTGAGGCTTTCTTT. J is TRBJ1-1 and V is TRBV5-4; possibly TRBD1 for D (6 bases). The CDR3 sequence is 14 residues long. Germline V CDR1 and CDR2: SGHNT, YYREEE (reference sequence).

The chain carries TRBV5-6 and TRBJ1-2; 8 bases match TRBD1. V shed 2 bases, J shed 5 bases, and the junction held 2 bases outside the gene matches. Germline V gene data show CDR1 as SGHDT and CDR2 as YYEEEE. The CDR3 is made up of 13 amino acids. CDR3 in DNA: TGTGCCAGCAGCTTCAGGACAGGGTATGGCTACACCTTC. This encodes CASSFRTGYGYTF.

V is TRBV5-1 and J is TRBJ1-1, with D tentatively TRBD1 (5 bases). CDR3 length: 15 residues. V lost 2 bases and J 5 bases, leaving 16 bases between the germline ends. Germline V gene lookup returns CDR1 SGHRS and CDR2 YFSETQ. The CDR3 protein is CASSFGLGGTTEAFF. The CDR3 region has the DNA TGCGCCAGCAGCTTCGGTCTGGGAGGGACGACTGAAGCTTTCTTT.

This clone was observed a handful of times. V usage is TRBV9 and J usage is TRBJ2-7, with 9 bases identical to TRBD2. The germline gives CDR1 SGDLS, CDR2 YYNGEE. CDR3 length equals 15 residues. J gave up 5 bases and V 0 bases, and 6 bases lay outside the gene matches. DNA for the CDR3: TGTGCCAGCAGCGTAGAGTTAGCGGGAGTCCACGAGCAGTACTTC. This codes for CASSVELAGVHEQYF.

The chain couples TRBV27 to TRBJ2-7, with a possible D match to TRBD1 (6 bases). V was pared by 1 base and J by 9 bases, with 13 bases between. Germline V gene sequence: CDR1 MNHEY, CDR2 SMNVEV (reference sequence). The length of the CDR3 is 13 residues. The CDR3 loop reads CASSLLQGNAQYF. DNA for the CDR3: TGTGCCAGCAGTTTATTACAGGGAAACGCGCAGTACTTC.

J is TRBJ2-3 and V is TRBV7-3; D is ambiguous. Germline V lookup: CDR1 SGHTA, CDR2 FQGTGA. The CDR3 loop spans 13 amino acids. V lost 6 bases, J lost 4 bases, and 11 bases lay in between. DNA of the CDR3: TGTGCCAGCAGTTTTAACCCGGCAGATACGCAGTATTTT. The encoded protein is CASSFNPADTQYF.

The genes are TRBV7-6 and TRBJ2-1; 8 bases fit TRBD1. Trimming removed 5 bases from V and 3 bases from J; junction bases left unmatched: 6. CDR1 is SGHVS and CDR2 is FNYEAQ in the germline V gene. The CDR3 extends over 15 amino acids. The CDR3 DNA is TGTGCCAGCAGCCAAGGACAGGGTGGCTACAATGAGCAGTTCTTC. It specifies CASSQGQGGYNEQFF.

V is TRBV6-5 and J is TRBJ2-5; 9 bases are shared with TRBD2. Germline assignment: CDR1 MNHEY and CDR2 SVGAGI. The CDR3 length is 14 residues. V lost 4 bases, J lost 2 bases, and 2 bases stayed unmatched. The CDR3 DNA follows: TGTGCCAGCAGTTTTAGCGGGGGACAAGAGACCCAGTACTTC. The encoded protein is CASSFSGGQETQYF.